This T cell receptor beta chain appears in the sequencing data of a study of vaccination effects on CD4 cells after COVID-19. Antigen-specific CD4+ T cells expanded by the ViraFEST assay with viral peptide pools were then sequenced. CD4+ T cells were isolated after around ten days of culture. Nucleocapsid antibody tests were negative, and the vaccine recipients had no prior SARS-CoV-2 infection. On both days 3 and 7, half of the culture medium was replaced with IL-2 medium. Overall study findings and caveats: The study, lacking early post-infection timepoints, had few convalescent patients.

Details on this clone: The antigen remains undetermined.

Data came from immunoSEQ multiplex PCR; TCRdb stores just in-frame clones and leaves some out. The sample includes about 73,000 clones, approximately 72% of them seen just once. The CDR3 extends over 14 amino acids. Between the trimmed V and J ends, which lost 3 bases and 0 bases, there was a span of 8 bases. In germline, CDR1 is KGHSH, CDR2 LQKENI. The TCR originated in a human donor who received a COVID-19 vaccine. Sequencing used CD4+ T cells from PBMCs cultured with HCoV-NL63 spike peptides, obtained before COVID-19 vaccination. V usage is TRBV18 and J usage is TRBJ1-1; D not resolved. The CDR3 nucleotides read TGTGCCAGCTCACCGGCGGGGTTGAACACTGAAGCTTTCTTT. This encodes CASSPAGLNTEAFF.